The subject of this entry is one TCR beta chain. No antigen is known for it. There are no base qualities to consult, and no much larger clone falls within one base. TCR CDR3 regions were amplified from genomic DNA by multiplex PCR using the deep immunoSEQ assay. Genomic DNA extracted from each cell subset was distributed evenly over all wells of several immunoSEQ 96-well plates, and each plate served as one replicate. For sorted subsets, each replicate PCR was loaded with 200 ng genomic DNA, equivalent to some 31,000 T cell genomes. Purified libraries were quantified with a Qubit 3.0 fluorometer, sized on a Bioanalyzer 2100, and re-quantified with the KAPA Library Quantification kit. Each immunoSEQ 96-well plate was sequenced on its own single-read 150-cycle Illumina NextSeq 550 flow cell. The original pipeline was this. Because only junctional sequences without quality scores were contained in the immunoSEQ output, filtering matching that applied to full-length reads could not be performed. Sequences were annotated with PyIR, a Python wrapper for IgBLAST v1.9, and V/J genes and CDR3 were assigned using IMGT germline references. Any read was removed if the V/J assignment was weak (E-value above 1e-6), the CDR3 was missing, or the read contained stop codons, out-of-frame junctions, or ambiguous translated residues. A V3J clonotype was defined by an identical inferred V gene, J gene, and CDR3 amino acid sequence. The percentage overlap between two repertoires was calculated by dividing the number of shared unique clonotypes by the size of the smaller repertoire. Three approaches were used to assess repertoire richness: RTK rarefaction, the Chao1 estimator, and Recon v2.1 estimates of unobserved clonotypes. For all TCRbeta clonotypes obtained by the gDNA method from a few donors, generation probabilities were computed with OLGA. Imported from immuneACCESS, the table was reduced by TCRdb to in-frame sequences with V and J called. These copies leave out some clones; in studies compared against another copy, an unresolved V gene accounts for under half, and the cause of the remainder is not known. The V and J calls and clone size are taken from that table; D and trimming were inferred from the DNA. The sample table lists around 2,100,000 clones, roughly 94% of them with a count of one. 1% to 1.5% of the sample is taken by the ten largest.

CD8 naive samples were obtained by positive selection for CCR7 among CD45RO-negative cells, yielding a CD45RA+CCR7+ population from which TemRA cells were excluded. Donors were healthy HIV-negative adults with no recently reported acute infections or vaccinations. Every donor was a Caucasian adult residing in Nashville, Tennessee, USA. Blood was collected by leukapheresis, and PBMCs were isolated by Ficoll-Histopaque density gradient centrifugation and then cryopreserved in liquid nitrogen vapor phase. Analytical flow cytometry was used to check the purity and quantity of every magnetically sorted T cell population. Each sorted fraction had its genomic DNA isolated and then quantified by UV absorbance on a Nanodrop 2000c. The germline V and J ends show losses of 5 bases and 8 bases respectively, and no gene match explains 6 bases of the junction. CDR1 and CDR2 (SQVTM, ANQGSEA) derive from the germline V gene. The CDR3 runs 12 residues from the cysteine to the phenylalanine. Only the CDR3 DNA stays, 36 bases, in frame from base 1.

This specimen belongs to a study of shared clonotypes between healthy human individuals (dated by TCRdb to the early 2020s). Notes on the research overall: The cohort comprised a couple of women and a few men aged 18 to 49 years. Each donor's leukapheresis produced roughly between about 0.85 and 10 billion PBMCs. For each donor, three plates each were used for CD4 naive and CD4 memory, two plates were used for CD8 naive, and one plate was used for CD8 memory. The study deeply sequenced blood TCR repertoires of about 5 healthy adults to estimate repertoire size and the extent of clonotype sharing between individuals. Libraries were prepared and TCR repertoires were sequenced by different laboratories using diverse techniques, in order to increase sequencing depth and limit assay-specific biases. The paper's findings and limits, for the study overall: Sampling was limited to blood, and TCR repertoires in tissue likely differ from TCR repertoires in blood. Naive subsets generally had larger estimated clonotype richness than memory subsets did. Across a handful of donors, approximately 5% of naive CD4, approximately 3.6% of naive CD8, 2% to 2.5% of memory CD4, and approximately 0.4% of memory CD8 clonotypes were shared. The small number of donors limited the genetic and exposure-history diversity represented. Compared with non-shared clonotypes, clonotypes shared by all four sorted-subset donors had higher generation probabilities. Pairwise subsampling led to the expectation that sequencing depth would affect the degree of clonotype sharing among donors. Even with the large sequencing depth, rarefaction of the sorted-subset datasets indicated that sequencing was incomplete.

The sequence was obtained from a man aged 18 to 29 in good health. The rearrangement joined TRBV29-1 to TRBJ2-1; 7 bases in the middle match TRBD1. The sample comprised naive CD8+ T cells sorted from blood. The sample's cell subset or site label, in plain terms: CD45RA+CCR7+. The CDR3 protein is CSVQTGEDEQFF. The bases read TGCAGCGTTCAAACAGGGGAAGATGAGCAGTTCTTC.